These 20 T cell receptor beta chains share one sample of origin, sequenced in a study of response to subunit inactivated influenza vaccine. TCRdb called the RT-PCR reads again in MiXCR, with one record for every CDR3 protein. The sample includes hundreds of thousands of distinct CDR3 sequences, roughly 9.8% seen only once; the top ten take about 12%. Sequenced material: PBMCs from blood, taken around seven weeks after vaccination. The receptors originated from a man aged 45-65 years who received an inactivated influenza vaccine.

The rearrangement joins TRBV9 to TRBJ2-5; TRBD2 might be the D (5 bases). The CDR3 extends over 15 amino acids. Germline V CDR1 and CDR2: SGDLS, YYNGEE. Trimming took off 4 bases at V and 1 base at J, with 14 bases between the two ends. The CDR3 reads CASSSRRGGQETQYF. The CDR3 region has the DNA TGTGCCAGCAGCTCCCGACGAGGAGGCCAAGAGACCCAGTACTTC.

This clonotype appeared a few times. This sequence joins TRBV3-1 and TRBJ1-2; 8 bases fit TRBD1. The CDR3 consists of 16 residues. Germline assignment: CDR1 LGHDT and CDR2 YNNKEL (reference sequence). V shed 0 bases and J 1 base; nucleotides not matched to a gene: 4. CDR3 in amino acids: CASSQETGAINYGYTF. The CDR3 coding sequence is TGTGCCAGCAGCCAAGAGACAGGGGCGATTAACTATGGCTACACCTTC.

In its sample, this clonotype was seen many times. The V gene is TRBV24-1, the J gene TRBJ2-3; weak D call: TRBD1 (5 bases). The V and J ends lost 5 bases and 3 bases respectively, with 14 bases between them. The germline CDR1 and CDR2 sequences are KGHDR and SFDVKD. The CDR3 has 15 amino acids. The CDR3 nucleotides are TGTGCCACCAGTGGACGACAGAGCTTTACAGATACGCAGTATTTT. This sequence encodes CATSGRQSFTDTQYF.

The chain employs TRBV6-5 and TRBJ2-1; TRBD2 matches at 12 bases. The V and J ends lost 5 bases and 8 bases, in that order; junction bases with no gene match: 4. Germline loops: CDR1 MNHEY, CDR2 SVGAGI. The CDR3 is 14 amino acids. CDR3 DNA sequence: TGTGCCAGCAGTACTAGCGGGAGGTCGGATGAGCAGTTCTTC. Translated: CASSTSGRSDEQFF.

This clonotype was recorded once. The chain combines TRBV7-9 with TRBJ2-2, with D perhaps TRBD2 (6 bases). CDR3 size: 15 residues. CDR1 and CDR2 from the germline V gene are SEHNR and FQNEAQ (reference sequence). V was shortened by 6 bases and J by 4 bases, with 15 bases between the two germline ends. The CDR3: CASRSGLGGTGELFF. The CDR3 region has the DNA TGTGCCAGCAGGTCCGGACTGGGGGGCACCGGGGAGCTGTTTTTT.

This chain joins TRBV20-1 and TRBJ2-7, with TRBD2 identical over 14 bases. The junction had 7 bases not matched to a gene; V was cut back by 6 bases and J by 6 bases. CDR1 and CDR2 from the germline V gene are DFQATT and SNEGSKA (reference sequence). CDR3 length: 14 amino acids. The CDR3 DNA reads as TGCAGTGCAAGGGGACTAGCGGGAGTTTCCGAGCAGTACTTC. This gives the protein CSARGLAGVSEQYF.

V is TRBV4-3 and J is TRBJ2-7; D gene unclear. This CDR3 has 14 amino acids. V was shortened by 0 bases and J by 3 bases, with 9 bases between the two germline ends. Germline V CDR1 and CDR2: LGHNA, YSLEER. This chain's CDR3 is CASSQEYTFYEQYF. The CDR3 DNA sequence: TGCGCCAGCAGCCAAGAATACACGTTCTACGAGCAGTACTTC.

This chain links TRBV20-1 with TRBJ2-3; TRBD2 might be the D (7 bases). Germline V gene lookup returns CDR1 DFQATT and CDR2 SNEGSKA (reference sequence). The CDR3 runs to 13 residues. V was cut by 7 bases and J by 0 bases, with 11 bases left in between. The DNA of the CDR3 is TGCAGTGGCCGGGGGGCGAGCACAGATACGCAGTATTTT. Protein: CSGRGASTDTQYF.

This clonotype turned up a few times. The rearrangement uses TRBV12-3 or TRBV12-4 and TRBJ1-5; possible D gene TRBD1, 5 bases. V was pared by 1 base and J by 3 bases, with 13 bases between. The CDR3 has 16 amino acids. The CDR3 DNA is TGTGCCAGCAGTTTAGGATCGCAGGGTTTCAATCAGCCCCAGCATTTT. Translating gives CASSLGSQGFNQPQHF.

This clonotype was observed a few times. V usage is TRBV6-1 and J usage is TRBJ1-1; D is unclear. The CDR3 is made up of 13 amino acids. V gave up 6 bases and J gave up 4 bases, with 12 bases separating them. Germline CDR1 and CDR2: MNHNS and SASEGT. CDR3 sequence: CASRGRDITEAFF. The CDR3 DNA is TGTGCCAGCAGGGGGAGAGATATCACTGAAGCTTTCTTT.

This clonotype was recorded a few times. This chain connects TRBV12-3 or TRBV12-4 to TRBJ2-2; D not resolved. The CDR3 spans 14 residues. Trimming removed 4 bases at V and 1 base at J, with 7 bases between. This chain's CDR3 is CASSYTRNTGELFF. For the CDR3, the DNA is TGTGCCAGCAGTTACACGCGGAACACCGGGGAGCTGTTTTTT.

This clonotype has only a few counts. V usage is TRBV7-9 and J usage is TRBJ2-3, with 12 nucleotides matching TRBD2. The CDR3 contains 17 residues. The junction had 8 bases not matched to a gene; V was cut back by 2 bases and J by 5 bases. Germline CDR1 and CDR2: SEHNR and FQNEAQ (reference sequence). In DNA form, the CDR3 reads TGTGCCAGCAGCTTACTCGCCCTACTAGCGGGAGGAGATACGCAGTATTTT. Protein product: CASSLLALLAGGDTQYF.

This clonotype was seen more than once but under ten times. The V call is TRBV29-1, the J call TRBJ2-3, with D perhaps TRBD1 (6 bases). V was trimmed by 6 bases and J by 2 bases, leaving 18 bases between them. CDR1 is SQVTM and CDR2 is ANQGSEA in the germline V gene. The CDR3 is 15 residues long. The CDR3 protein is CSVNPRGRATDTQYF. Written as DNA, the CDR3 is TGCAGCGTCAACCCCAGGGGACGAGCCACAGATACGCAGTATTTT.

This clonotype came up many times. The genes are TRBV11-2 and TRBJ1-2; D is unresolved. Germline V gene sequence: CDR1 SGHAT, CDR2 FQNNGV. The CDR3 length is 16 residues. The V end was cut by 5 bases, the J end by 0 bases, with 16 bases between. CDR3 sequence reads: CASSRFMADPNYGYTF. In nucleotides, the CDR3 is TGTGCCAGCAGCCGCTTTATGGCGGACCCTAACTATGGCTACACCTTC. The variable domain in full, with the rest retrieved from reference TRBV11-2 and TRBJ1-2, is EAGVAQSPRYKIIEKRQSVAFWCNPISGHATLYWYQQILGQGPKLLIQFQNNGVVDDSQLPKDRFSAERLKGVDSTLKIQPAKLEDSAVYLCASSRFMADPNYGYTFGSGTRLTVV.

This clonotype was observed a few times. The chain has TRBV20-1 and TRBJ2-7; D assignment may be TRBD1 or TRBD2 (5 bases each). Per germline, CDR1 DFQATT and CDR2 SNEGSKA (reference sequence). This CDR3 comprises 13 residues. Trimming took 3 bases from V and 5 from J, leaving 14 bases between them. CDR3 sequence reads: CSASRTYGDEQYF. The CDR3 DNA reads TGCAGTGCTAGTCGGACATACGGGGACGAGCAGTACTTC.

CDR3 residues: CSARAATSLSYNEQFF. The CDR3 region has the DNA TGCAGTGCTAGAGCGGCAACTAGCCTCTCCTACAATGAGCAGTTCTTC. The genes are TRBV20-1 and TRBJ2-1, with a possible D match to TRBD2 (6 bases). The CDR3 is made up of 16 amino acids. V was shortened by 1 base and J by 0 bases, with 13 bases between the two germline ends. Germline V lookup: CDR1 DFQATT, CDR2 SNEGSKA (reference sequence).

This clonotype was counted only a few times. This chain links TRBV15 with TRBJ2-1; TRBD2 might be the D (6 bases). Trimming pared 0 bases from V and 0 bases from J, leaving 15 bases between. The CDR3 runs to 18 residues. Germline loops: CDR1 LNHNV, CDR2 YYDKDF (reference sequence). CDR3 sequence: CATSRDPLALISYNEQFF. CDR3 in DNA: TGTGCCACCAGCAGAGATCCGCTAGCGCTTATCTCCTACAATGAGCAGTTCTTC.

The V gene is TRBV24-1, the J gene TRBJ2-1; TRBD1 agrees at 10 bases. The CDR3 runs to 16 residues. J gave up 6 bases and V 3 bases, and 7 bases lay outside the gene matches. Germline lookup yields CDR1 KGHDR and CDR2 SFDVKD. CDR3 in DNA: TGTGCCACCAGTGATCCTCGACAGGGGGCAAGCAATGAGCAGTTCTTC. Translating gives CATSDPRQGASNEQFF.

This rearrangement joins TRBV25-1 to TRBJ2-1; weak D call: TRBD1 (5 bases). V was shortened by 1 base and J by 0 bases, with 13 bases between the two germline ends. This CDR3 is 17 amino acids long. Looked up from germline, CDR1 is MGHDK and CDR2 is SYGVNS. Written as DNA, the CDR3 is TGTGCCAGCAGTGAATGGGGCGGCAGGAGCTCCTACAATGAGCAGTTCTTC. Translation gives CASSEWGGRSSYNEQFF.

This clonotype was observed at least ten times. The J gene is TRBJ1-1, the V gene TRBV10-3, with D possibly TRBD1 on 5 matching bases. The CDR3 has 14 residues. Trimming took 10 bases from V and 4 from J, leaving 19 bases between them. CDR1 is ENHRY and CDR2 is SYGVKD in the germline V gene. Here the CDR3 reads CATQPESRATEAFF. The CDR3 coding sequence is TGTGCCACCCAACCCGAGAGCAGGGCCACTGAAGCTTTCTTT.